The present T cell receptor beta chain was sequenced within a study of T cell responses to AZD1222 COVID-19 vaccine. As regards this clone: The antigen is unknown.

Profiled with immunoSEQ multiplex PCR; TCRdb holds only in-frame clones, not every one. The sample has some 140,000 clones, 80% to 90% seen once. Germline V CDR1 and CDR2: SGHDT, YYEEEE. V lost 5 bases to trimming and J lost 8 bases, with 20 bases between them. CDR3 length: 15 residues. Study results and caveats: Seropositive AZD1222 recipients at baseline numbered only 6 or 7.

This sequence was found in an adult who received the AZD1222 COVID-19 vaccine. The chain employs TRBV5-6 and TRBJ1-5, with D uncertain. The sample was peripheral blood, taken 28 days after the second AZD1222 dose. The CDR3 DNA sequence: TGTGCCAGCAGGCCCGGGTCTCATCTGGGGAAGCCCCAGCATTTT. It yields the protein CASRPGSHLGKPQHF. Supplemented by reference TRBV5-6 and TRBJ1-5, the full variable domain reads DAGVTQSPTHLIKTRGQQVTLRCSPKSGHDTVSWYQQALGQGPQFIFQYYEEEERQRGNFPDRFSGHQFPNYSSELNVNALLLGDSALYLCASRPGSHLGKPQHFGDGTRLSIL.